The sequence of this T cell receptor beta chain was determined in a study of human T cells and chemical hapten exposure. Study-wide context: Patches that contained 0.01% DPC were applied to the upper back and read at 6 days.

Time point defined: patch test 2, 6 weeks after DPC sensitization. Indicated treatment: therapeutic diphenylcyclopropenone sensitization with weekly scalp DPC. Whole blood, unfractionated, served as the material for total RNA extraction. This clonotype has at least ten counts. Within the library, unique molecular identifiers were attached to each individual cDNA molecule. TCRdb reanalysed the RACE reads using MiXCR and keeps one entry per CDR3 protein. The table has 35,000 to 50,000 distinct CDR3 sequences, 8.9% seen once. This CDR3 comprises 14 residues. Germline CDR1 GTSNPN, CDR2 SVGIG (reference sequence). Trimming cost V 2 bases and J 9 bases; bases outside gene matches: 10.

The sequences come from whole blood, collected in connection with sensitization to the hapten diphenylcyclopropenone (DPC). This TCR came from a woman aged 35 to 49 with alopecia areata. Some clones in this sample may be carry-over from other donors' samples. This sequence joins TRBV30 and TRBJ2-1; 7 bases map to TRBD2. The CDR3 region has the DNA TGTGCCTGGAGTCGGGGACTAAAGGAAGGTGAGCAGTTCTTC. This encodes CAWSRGLKEGEQFF.